This T cell receptor (beta chain) was documented in a study of OX40 agonist ivuxolimab in advanced cancers. Study at large: The study enrolled dose-escalation patients with hepatocellular carcinoma, melanoma, renal cell or head and neck cancer.

This CDR3 is 14 amino acids long. The germline CDR1 and CDR2 sequences are MGHRA and YSYEKL. Trimming took off 0 bases at V and 5 bases at J, with 9 bases between the two ends. Generated by immunoSEQ multiplex PCR, the TCRdb table keeps only in-frame clones and is missing some. Of around 110,000 clones listed, about 91% are singletons. The chain has TRBV4-1 and TRBJ2-3; D is unclear. Sequences were derived from CD4+ or CD8+ T cells sorted from blood, sampled in a trial of the OX40 agonist ivuxolimab. The sequence came from an adult with an advanced solid tumor such as melanoma, head and neck, liver or kidney cancer. The CDR3 region is CASSQDDIGDTQYF. The CDR3 region has the DNA TGCGCCAGCAGCCAAGATGACATAGGAGATACGCAGTATTTT.